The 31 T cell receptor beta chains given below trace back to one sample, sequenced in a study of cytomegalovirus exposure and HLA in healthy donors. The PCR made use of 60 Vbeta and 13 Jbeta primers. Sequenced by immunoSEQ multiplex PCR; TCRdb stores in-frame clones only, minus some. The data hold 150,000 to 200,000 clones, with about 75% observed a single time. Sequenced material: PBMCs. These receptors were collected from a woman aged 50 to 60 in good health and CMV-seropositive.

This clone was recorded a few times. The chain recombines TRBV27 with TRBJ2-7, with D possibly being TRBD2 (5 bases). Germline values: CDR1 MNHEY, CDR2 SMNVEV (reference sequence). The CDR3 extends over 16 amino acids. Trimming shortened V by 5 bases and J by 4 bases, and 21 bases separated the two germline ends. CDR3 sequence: CASSEYGTLGVYEQYF. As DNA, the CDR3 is TGTGCCAGCAGTGAATATGGAACGTTGGGAGTATACGAGCAGTACTTC.

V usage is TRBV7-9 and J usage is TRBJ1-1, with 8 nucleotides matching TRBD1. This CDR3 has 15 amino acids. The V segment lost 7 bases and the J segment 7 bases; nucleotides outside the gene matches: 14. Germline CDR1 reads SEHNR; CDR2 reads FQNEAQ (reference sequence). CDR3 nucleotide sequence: TGTGCCAGCACCTATTTCGCAGGACAGGGAAGTGAAGCTTTCTTT. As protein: CASTYFAGQGSEAFF.

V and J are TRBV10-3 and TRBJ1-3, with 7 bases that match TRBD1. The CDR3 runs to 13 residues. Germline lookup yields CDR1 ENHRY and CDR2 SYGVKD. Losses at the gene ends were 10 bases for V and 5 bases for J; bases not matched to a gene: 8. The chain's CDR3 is CATMQGVRNTIYF. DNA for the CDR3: TGTGCCACCATGCAGGGGGTTAGAAACACCATATATTTT.

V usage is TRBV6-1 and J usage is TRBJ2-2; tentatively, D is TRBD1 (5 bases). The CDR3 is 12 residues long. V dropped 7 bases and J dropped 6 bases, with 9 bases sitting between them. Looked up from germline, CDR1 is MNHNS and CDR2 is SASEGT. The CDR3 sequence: CASKGPAGELFF. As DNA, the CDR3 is TGTGCCAGCAAGGGGCCGGCCGGGGAGCTGTTTTTT.

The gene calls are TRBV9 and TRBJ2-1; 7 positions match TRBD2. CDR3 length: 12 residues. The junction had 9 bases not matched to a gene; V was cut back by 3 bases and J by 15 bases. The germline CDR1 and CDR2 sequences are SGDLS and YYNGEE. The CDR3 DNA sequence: TGTGCCAGCAGCGCAGTGGGGGGGAGGCTGTTCTTC. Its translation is CASSAVGGRLFF.

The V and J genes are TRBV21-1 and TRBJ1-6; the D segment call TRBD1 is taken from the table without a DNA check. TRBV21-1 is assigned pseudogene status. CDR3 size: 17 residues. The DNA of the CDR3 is TGTGCCAGCAGCAAAGGGGTAGGGGCGCTGAGTAATTCACCCCTCCACTTT. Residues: CASSKGVGALSNSPLHF.

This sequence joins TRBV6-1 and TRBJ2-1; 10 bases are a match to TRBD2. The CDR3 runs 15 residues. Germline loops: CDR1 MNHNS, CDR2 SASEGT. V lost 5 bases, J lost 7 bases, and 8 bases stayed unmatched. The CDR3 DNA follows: TGTGCCAGCAGTCCGAGCGGGGGGGCCCCTAATGAGCAGTTCTTC. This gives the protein CASSPSGGAPNEQFF.

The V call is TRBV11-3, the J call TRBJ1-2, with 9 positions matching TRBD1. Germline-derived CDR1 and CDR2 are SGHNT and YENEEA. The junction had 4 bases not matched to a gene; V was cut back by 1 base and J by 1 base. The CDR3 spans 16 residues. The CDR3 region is CASSLGDRADNYGYTF. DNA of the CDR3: TGTGCCAGCAGCTTAGGGGACAGGGCCGATAACTATGGCTACACCTTC.

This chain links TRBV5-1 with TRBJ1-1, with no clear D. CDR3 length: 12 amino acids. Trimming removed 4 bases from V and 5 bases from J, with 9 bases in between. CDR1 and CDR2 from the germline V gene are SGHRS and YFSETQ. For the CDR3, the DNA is TGCGCCAGCAGCGAGGGAGGGACTGAAGCTTTCTTT. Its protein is CASSEGGTEAFF.

The CDR3 is CASSQEGTGLADTQYF. CDR3 nucleotides: TGCGCCAGCAGCCAAGAGGGGACAGGGCTCGCAGATACGCAGTATTTT. This chain connects TRBV4-1 to TRBJ2-3; 9 bases align to TRBD1. V dropped 0 bases and J dropped 4; count of bases not matched to a gene: 5. The CDR3 length is 16 residues. The germline V gene has CDR1 MGHRA and CDR2 YSYEKL.

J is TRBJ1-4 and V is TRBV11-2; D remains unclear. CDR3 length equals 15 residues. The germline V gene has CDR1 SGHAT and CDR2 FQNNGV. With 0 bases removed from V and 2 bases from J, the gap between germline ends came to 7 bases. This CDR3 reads CASSLDGRTNEKLFF. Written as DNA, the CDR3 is TGTGCCAGCAGCTTAGATGGGAGGACTAATGAAAAACTGTTTTTT.

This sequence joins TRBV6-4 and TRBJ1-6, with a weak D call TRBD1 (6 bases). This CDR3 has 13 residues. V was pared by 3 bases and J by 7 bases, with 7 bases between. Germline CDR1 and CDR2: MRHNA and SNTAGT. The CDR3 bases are TGTGCCAGCAGTGAGACAGGAAATTCACCCCTCCACTTT. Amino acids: CASSETGNSPLHF.

The CDR3 DNA reads as TGTGCCAGTAGAAATCCGGGACAAAACACTGAAGCTTTCTTT. Residues: CASRNPGQNTEAFF. The chain couples TRBV19 to TRBJ1-1; D might be TRBD1 (6 bases). The CDR3 extends over 14 amino acids. Trimming stripped 6 bases from V and 2 bases from J, with 13 bases between. CDR1 and CDR2 from the germline V gene are LNHDA and SQIVND (reference sequence).

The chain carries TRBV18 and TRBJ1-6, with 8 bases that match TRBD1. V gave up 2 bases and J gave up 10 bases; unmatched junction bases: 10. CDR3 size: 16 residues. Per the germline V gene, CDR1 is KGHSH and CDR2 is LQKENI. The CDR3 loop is CASSPNKDRGRSPLHF. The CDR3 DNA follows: TGTGCCAGCTCACCAAACAAAGACAGGGGAAGGTCACCCCTCCACTTT.

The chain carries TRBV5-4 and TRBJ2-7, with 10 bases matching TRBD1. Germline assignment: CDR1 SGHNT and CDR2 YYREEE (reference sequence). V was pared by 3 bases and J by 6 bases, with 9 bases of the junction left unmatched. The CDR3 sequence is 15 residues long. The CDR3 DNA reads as TGTGCCAGCAGCTCAACCGGGACAGGGGTTTGCGAGCAGTACTTC. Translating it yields CASSSTGTGVCEQYF.

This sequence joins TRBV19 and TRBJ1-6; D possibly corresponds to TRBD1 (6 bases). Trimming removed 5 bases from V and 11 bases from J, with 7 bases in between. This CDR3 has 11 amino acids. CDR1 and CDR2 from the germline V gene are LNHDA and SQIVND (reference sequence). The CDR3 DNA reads TGTGCCAGTAGTGAGGGGGCACCCCTCCACTTT. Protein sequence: CASSEGAPLHF.

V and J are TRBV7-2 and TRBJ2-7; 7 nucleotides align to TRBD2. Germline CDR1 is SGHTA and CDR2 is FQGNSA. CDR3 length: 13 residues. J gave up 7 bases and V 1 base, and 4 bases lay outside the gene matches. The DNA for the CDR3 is TGTGCCAGCAGCTTAGAAAGGGAGGGAGAGCAGTACTTC. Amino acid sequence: CASSLEREGEQYF.

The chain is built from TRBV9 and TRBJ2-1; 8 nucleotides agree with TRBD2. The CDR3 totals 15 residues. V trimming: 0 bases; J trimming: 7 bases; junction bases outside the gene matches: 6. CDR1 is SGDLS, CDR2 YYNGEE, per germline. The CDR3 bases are TGTGCCAGCAGCGTAGTAGCGGGGACATGGAATGAGCAGTTCTTC. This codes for CASSVVAGTWNEQFF.

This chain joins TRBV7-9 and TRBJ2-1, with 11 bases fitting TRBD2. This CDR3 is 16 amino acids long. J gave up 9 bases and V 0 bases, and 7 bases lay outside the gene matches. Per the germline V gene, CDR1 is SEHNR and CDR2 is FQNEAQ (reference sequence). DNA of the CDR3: TGTGCCAGCAGCTTAGCGGTTAGCGGGGGGGCGAGTGAGCAGTTCTTC. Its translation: CASSLAVSGGASEQFF.

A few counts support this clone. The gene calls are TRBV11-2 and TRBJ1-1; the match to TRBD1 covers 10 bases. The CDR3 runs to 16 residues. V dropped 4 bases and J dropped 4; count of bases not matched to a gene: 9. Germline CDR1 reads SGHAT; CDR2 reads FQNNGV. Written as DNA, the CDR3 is TGTGCCAGCAGCTGGGGGGACAGGGGAGGTCTCACTGAAGCTTTCTTT. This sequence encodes CASSWGDRGGLTEAFF. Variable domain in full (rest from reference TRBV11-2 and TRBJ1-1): EAGVAQSPRYKIIEKRQSVAFWCNPISGHATLYWYQQILGQGPKLLIQFQNNGVVDDSQLPKDRFSAERLKGVDSTLKIQPAKLEDSAVYLCASSWGDRGGLTEAFFGQGTRLTVV.

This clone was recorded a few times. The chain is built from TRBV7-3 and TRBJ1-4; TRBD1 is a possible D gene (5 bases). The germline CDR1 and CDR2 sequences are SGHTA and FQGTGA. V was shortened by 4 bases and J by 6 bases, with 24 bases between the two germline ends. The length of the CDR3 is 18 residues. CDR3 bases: TGTGCCAGCAGCTGGTTCCGGGGGACCAACCGAGGGTATGAAAAACTGTTTTTT. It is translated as CASSWFRGTNRGYEKLFF.

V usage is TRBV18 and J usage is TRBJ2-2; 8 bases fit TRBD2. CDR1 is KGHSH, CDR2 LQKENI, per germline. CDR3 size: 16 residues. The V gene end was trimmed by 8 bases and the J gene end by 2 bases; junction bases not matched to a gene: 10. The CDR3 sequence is CASGGASGGNTGELFF. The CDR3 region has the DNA TGTGCCAGCGGAGGGGCCAGCGGGGGTAACACCGGGGAGCTGTTTTTT. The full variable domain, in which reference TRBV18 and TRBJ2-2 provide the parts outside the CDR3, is NAGVMQNPRHLVRRRGQEARLRCSPMKGHSHVYWYRQLPEEGLKFMVYLQKENIIDESGMPKERFSAEFPKEGPSILRIQQVVRGDSAAYFCASGGASGGNTGELFFGEGSRLTVL.

The CDR3 is CASRRGPAFF. CDR3 nucleotide sequence: TGTGCCAGTAGAAGGGGGCCAGCTTTCTTT. The chain has TRBV28 and TRBJ1-1; 7 bases are a match to TRBD1. The ends lost 9 bases at V and 10 bases at J; junction bases unmatched: 5. Germline V CDR1 and CDR2: MDHEN, SYDVKM. The CDR3 is made up of 10 amino acids.

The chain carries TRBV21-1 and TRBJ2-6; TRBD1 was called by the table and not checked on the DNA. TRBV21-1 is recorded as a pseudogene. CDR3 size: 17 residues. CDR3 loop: CASTMHRGLAGANVLTF. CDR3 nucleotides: TGTGCCAGCACGATGCACAGGGGATTAGCTGGGGCCAACGTCCTGACTTTC.

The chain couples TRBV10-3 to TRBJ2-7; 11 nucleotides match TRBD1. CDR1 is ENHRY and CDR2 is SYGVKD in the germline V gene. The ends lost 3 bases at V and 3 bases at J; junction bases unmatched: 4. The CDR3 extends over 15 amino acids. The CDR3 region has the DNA TGTGCCATCAGTGATCCGGGACAGGGGGGCTACGAGCAGTACTTC. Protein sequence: CAISDPGQGGYEQYF.

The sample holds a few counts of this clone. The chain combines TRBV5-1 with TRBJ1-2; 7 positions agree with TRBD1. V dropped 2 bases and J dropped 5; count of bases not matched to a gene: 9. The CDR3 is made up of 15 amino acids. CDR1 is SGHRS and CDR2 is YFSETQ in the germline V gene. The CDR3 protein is CASSFSGTVKYGYTF. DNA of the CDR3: TGCGCCAGCAGCTTCTCCGGGACAGTCAAATATGGCTACACCTTC.

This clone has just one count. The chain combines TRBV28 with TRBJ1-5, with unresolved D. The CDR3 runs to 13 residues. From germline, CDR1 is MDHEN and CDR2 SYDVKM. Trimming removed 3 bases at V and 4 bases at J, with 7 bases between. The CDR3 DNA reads TGTGCCAGCAGTTTCCGCAGAAATCAGCCCCAGCATTTT. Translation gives CASSFRRNQPQHF.

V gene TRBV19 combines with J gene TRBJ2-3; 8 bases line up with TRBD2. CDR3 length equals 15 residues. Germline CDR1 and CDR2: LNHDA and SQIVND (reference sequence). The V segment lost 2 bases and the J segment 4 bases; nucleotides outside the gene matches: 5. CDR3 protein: CASSIRGGLADTQYF. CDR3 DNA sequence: TGTGCCAGTAGTATACGGGGGGGCCTCGCAGATACGCAGTATTTT.

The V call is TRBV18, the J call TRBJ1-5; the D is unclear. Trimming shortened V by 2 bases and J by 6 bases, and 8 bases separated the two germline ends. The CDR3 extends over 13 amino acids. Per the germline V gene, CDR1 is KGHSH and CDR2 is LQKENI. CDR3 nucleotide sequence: TGTGCCAGCTCACCAGGTAGTAGTCAGCCCCAGCATTTT. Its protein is CASSPGSSQPQHF.

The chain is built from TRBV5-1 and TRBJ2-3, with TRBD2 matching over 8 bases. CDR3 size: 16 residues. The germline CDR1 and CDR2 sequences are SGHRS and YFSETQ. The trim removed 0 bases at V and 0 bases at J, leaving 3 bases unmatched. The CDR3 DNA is TGCGCCAGCAGCTTGGCACTAGCGGCTAGCACAGATACGCAGTATTTT. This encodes CASSLALAASTDTQYF.

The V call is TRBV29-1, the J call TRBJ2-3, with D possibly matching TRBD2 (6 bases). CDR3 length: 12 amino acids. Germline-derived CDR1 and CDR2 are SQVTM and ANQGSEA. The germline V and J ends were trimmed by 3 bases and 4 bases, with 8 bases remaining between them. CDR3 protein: CSVESGADTQYF. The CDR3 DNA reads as TGCAGCGTTGAGTCGGGGGCAGATACGCAGTATTTT.